Below, one TCR beta chain is given with its context. The data were taken from a study of CD8+ T cells in alopecia areata. The CDR3 runs to 15 residues. CDR1 and CDR2 from the germline V gene are SGDLS and YYNGEE. V was pared by 0 bases and J by 4 bases, with 12 bases between. Described treatment: oral pan-JAK inhibitor, 5-10 mg twice daily. RNA was extracted and reverse transcribed into cDNA as the sequencing template. TCRdb's copy holds only in-frame clones and misses some; the assay was immunoSEQ multiplex PCR. The sample consists of roughly 100,000 clones, about nine tenths of them appearing once. The sequences come from CD8+ T cells sorted from blood, collected between weeks 30 and 35, from a patient treated with tofacitinib. The source of this sequence is a human donor with alopecia areata. This chain joins TRBV9 and TRBJ2-3, with a weak D call TRBD1 (5 bases). In DNA, the CDR3 is TGTGCCAGCAGCGTAGGACAGTTTGGAGCAGATACGCAGTATTTT. It specifies CASSVGQFGADTQYF.